The present TCR beta chain was sequenced within a study of T cells in Graves' hyperthyroidism and ophthalmopathy. V lost 5 bases to trimming and J lost 7 bases; unmatched junction nucleotides: 13. This CDR3 contains 16 residues. Germline V CDR1 and CDR2: SNHLY, FYNNEI. With regard to this clonotype: Its target is unknown.

What was amplified from RNA transcripts were TCR beta CDR3 regions. With the HTBI primer set, the TCR CDR3 went through a first round of RT-PCR. TCRdb analysed the multiplex PCR reads with MiXCR anew, one entry per CDR3 protein. The data show 610,000 or so distinct CDR3 sequences, with approximately 44% seen just once and around 8% held by the top ten. Uncontrolled infection, other autoimmune disease, pregnancy or lactation led to exclusion. Orbital computed tomography, thyroid ultrasound, serum thyroxine and TRAb, and clinical symptoms together informed the diagnoses. Study-level findings and limits: Most thyroid clonotypes with frequency above 0.001 were detected in blood. Ophthalmopathy was told apart from stable hyperthyroidism by a 13 V-J model.

The specimen was peripheral blood or thyroid tissue (not recorded which). The clonotype originates from a woman aged 18-30 years with Graves' hyperthyroidism. The genes are TRBV2 and TRBJ2-1; 8 positions agree with TRBD2. This chain's CDR3 is CASSPHTSGLGNEQFF. The CDR3 DNA reads TGTGCCAGCAGTCCCCACACTAGCGGCTTGGGGAATGAGCAGTTCTTC.